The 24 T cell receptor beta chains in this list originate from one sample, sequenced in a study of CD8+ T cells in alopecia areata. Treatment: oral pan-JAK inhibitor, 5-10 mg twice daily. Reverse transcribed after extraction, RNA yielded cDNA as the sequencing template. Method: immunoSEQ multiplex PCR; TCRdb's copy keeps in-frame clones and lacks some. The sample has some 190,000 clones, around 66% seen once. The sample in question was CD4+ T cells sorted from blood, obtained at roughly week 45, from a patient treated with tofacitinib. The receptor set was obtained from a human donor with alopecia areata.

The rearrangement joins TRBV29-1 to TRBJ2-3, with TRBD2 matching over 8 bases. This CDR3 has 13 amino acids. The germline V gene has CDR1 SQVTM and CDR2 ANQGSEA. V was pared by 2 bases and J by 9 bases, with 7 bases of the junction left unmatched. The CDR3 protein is CSVESTSGETQYF. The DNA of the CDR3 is TGCAGCGTTGAATCTACTAGCGGAGAAACGCAGTATTTT.

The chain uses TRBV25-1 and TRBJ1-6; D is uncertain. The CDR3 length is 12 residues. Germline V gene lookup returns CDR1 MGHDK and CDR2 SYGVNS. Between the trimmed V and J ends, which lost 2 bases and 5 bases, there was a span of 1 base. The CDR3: CASSEDNSPLHF. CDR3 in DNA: TGTGCCAGCAGTGAAGATAATTCACCCCTCCACTTT.

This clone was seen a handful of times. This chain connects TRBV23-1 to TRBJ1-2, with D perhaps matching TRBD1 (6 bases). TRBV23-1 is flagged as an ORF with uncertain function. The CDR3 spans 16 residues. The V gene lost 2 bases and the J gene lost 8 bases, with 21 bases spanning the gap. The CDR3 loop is CASSQPERAGQKGYTF. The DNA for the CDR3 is TGCGCCAGCAGTCAACCCGAGAGGGCAGGACAGAAAGGCTACACCTTC.

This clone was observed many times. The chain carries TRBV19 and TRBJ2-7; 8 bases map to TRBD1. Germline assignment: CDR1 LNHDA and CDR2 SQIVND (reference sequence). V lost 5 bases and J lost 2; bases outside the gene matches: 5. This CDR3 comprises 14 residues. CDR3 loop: CASSSGTGTYEQYF. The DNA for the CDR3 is TGTGCCAGTAGTTCCGGGACAGGAACCTACGAGCAGTACTTC.

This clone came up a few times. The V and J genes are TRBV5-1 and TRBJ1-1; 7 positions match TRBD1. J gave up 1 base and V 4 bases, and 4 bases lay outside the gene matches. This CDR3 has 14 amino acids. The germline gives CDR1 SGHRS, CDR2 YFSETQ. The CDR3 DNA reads TGCGCCAGCAGCAAACAGGGGTGGAACACTGAAGCTTTCTTT. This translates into CASSKQGWNTEAFF.

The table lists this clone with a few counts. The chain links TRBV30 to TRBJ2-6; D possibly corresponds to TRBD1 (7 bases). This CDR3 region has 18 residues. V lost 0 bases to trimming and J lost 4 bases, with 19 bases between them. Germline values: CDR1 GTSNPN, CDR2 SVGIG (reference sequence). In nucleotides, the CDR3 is TGTGCCTGGAGTGTAGCCCAGGGGGGCTCTTGGGGGGCCAACGTCCTGACTTTC. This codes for CAWSVAQGGSWGANVLTF.

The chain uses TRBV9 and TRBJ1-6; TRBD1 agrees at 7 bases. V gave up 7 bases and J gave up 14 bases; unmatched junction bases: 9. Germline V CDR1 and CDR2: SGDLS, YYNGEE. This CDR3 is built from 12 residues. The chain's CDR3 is CASAIPGGSLHF. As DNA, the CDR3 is TGTGCCAGCGCGATTCCAGGGGGATCCCTCCACTTT.

The CDR3 loop reads CASSGGGPGETQYF. The CDR3 DNA is TGTGCCAGCAGTGGCGGGGGGCCCGGAGAGACCCAGTACTTC. The chain joins TRBV25-1 to TRBJ2-5, with 8 nucleotides matching TRBD2. CDR3 length equals 14 residues. The V and J ends lost 4 bases and 4 bases, in that order; junction bases with no gene match: 5. Per the germline V gene, CDR1 is MGHDK and CDR2 is SYGVNS.

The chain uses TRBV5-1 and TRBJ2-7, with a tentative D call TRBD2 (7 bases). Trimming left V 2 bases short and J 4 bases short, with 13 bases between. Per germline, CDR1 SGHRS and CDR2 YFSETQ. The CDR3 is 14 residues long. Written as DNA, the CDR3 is TGCGCCAGCAGCTTAACAGGGAGGGAGTACGAGCAGTACTTC. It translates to CASSLTGREYEQYF.

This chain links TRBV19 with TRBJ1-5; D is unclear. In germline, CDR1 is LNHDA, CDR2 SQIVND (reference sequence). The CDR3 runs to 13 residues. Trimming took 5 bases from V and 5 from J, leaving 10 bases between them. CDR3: CASSREDYQPQHF. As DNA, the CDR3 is TGTGCCAGTAGTCGAGAGGATTATCAGCCCCAGCATTTT.

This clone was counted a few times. The CDR3 bases are TGTGCCTGGCTCGAGGGCAGGTTGAACACTGAAGCTTTCTTT. It is translated as CAWLEGRLNTEAFF. The chain employs TRBV30 and TRBJ1-1, with D hard to call. The CDR3 runs 14 residues. Germline V CDR1 and CDR2: GTSNPN, SVGIG (reference sequence). Trimming took 5 bases from V and 0 from J, leaving 13 bases between them.

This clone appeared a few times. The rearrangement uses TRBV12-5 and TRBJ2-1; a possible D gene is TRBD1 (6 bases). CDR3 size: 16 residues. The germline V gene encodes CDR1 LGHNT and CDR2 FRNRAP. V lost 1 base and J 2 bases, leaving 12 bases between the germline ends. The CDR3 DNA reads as TGTGCTAGTGGTTTGGGTGGGGGCATAGCCTACAATGAGCAGTTCTTC. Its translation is CASGLGGGIAYNEQFF.

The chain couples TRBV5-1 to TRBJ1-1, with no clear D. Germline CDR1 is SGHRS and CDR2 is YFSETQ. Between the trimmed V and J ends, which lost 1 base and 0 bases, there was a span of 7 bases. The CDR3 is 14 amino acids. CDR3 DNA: TGCGCCAGCAGCTTGAACAGTATGAACACTGAAGCTTTCTTT. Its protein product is CASSLNSMNTEAFF.

Here the CDR3 reads CASSHPGGAGTEAFF. Here the CDR3 DNA reads TGTGCCAGCAGCCACCCCGGGGGGGCGGGCACTGAAGCTTTCTTT. The chain links TRBV4-2 to TRBJ1-1, with a weak D call TRBD1 (6 bases). The germline gives CDR1 LGHNA, CDR2 YNFKEQ. The length of the CDR3 is 15 residues. V was cut by 3 bases and J by 4 bases, with 15 bases left in between.

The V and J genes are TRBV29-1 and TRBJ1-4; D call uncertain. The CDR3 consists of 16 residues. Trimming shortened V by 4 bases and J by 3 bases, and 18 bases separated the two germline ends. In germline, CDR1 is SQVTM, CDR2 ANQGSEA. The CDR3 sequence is CSVGEGGGIANEKLFF. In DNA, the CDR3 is TGCAGCGTTGGAGAAGGAGGAGGGATTGCTAATGAAAAACTGTTTTTT.

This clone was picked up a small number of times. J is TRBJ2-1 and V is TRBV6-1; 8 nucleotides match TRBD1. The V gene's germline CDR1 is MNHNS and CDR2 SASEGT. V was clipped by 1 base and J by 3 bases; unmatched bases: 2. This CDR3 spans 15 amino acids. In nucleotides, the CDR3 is TGTGCCAGCAGTGAAGGGACAGGGAACTACAATGAGCAGTTCTTC. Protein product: CASSEGTGNYNEQFF.

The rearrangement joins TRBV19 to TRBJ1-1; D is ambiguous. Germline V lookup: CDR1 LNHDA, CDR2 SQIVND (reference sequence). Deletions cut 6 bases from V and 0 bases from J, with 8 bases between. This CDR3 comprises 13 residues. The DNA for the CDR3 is TGTGCCAGTAGGGGTTCGGTGAACACTGAAGCTTTCTTT. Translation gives CASRGSVNTEAFF.

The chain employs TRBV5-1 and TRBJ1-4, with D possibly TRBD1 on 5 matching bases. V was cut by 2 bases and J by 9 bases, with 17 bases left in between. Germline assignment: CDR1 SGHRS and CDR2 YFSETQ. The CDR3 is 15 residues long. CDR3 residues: CASSFSQDRGQKLFF. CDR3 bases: TGCGCCAGCAGCTTTTCGCAGGATCGGGGACAAAAACTGTTTTTT.

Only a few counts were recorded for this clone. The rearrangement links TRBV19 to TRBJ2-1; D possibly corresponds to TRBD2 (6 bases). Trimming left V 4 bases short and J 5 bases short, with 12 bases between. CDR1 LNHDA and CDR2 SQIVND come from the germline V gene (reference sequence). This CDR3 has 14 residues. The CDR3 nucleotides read TGTGCCAGTAGTAGCCTAGCGAACGACAATGAGCAGTTCTTC. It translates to CASSSLANDNEQFF.

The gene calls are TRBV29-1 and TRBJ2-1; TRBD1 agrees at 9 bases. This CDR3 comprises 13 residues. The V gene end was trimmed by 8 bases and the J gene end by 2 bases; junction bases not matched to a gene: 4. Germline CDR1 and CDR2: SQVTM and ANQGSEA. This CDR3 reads CSFGQGTYNEQFF. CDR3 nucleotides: TGCAGCTTTGGACAGGGGACCTACAATGAGCAGTTCTTC.

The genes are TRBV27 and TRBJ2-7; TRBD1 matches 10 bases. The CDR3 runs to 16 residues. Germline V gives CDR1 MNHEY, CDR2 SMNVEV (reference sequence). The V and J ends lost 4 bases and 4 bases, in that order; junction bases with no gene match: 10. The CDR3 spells CASSSQTGGPRYEQYF. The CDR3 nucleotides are TGTGCCAGCAGTTCACAGACAGGGGGCCCTCGATACGAGCAGTACTTC.

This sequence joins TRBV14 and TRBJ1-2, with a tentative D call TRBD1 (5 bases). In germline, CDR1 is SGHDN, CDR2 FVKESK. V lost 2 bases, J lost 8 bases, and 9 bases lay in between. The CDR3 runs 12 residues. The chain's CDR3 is CASSQTRVGYTF. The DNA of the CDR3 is TGTGCCAGCAGCCAAACCAGGGTCGGCTACACCTTC.

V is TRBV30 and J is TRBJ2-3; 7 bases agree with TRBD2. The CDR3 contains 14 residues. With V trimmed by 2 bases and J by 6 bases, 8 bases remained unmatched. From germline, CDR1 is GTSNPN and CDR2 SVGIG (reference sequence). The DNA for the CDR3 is TGTGCCTGGAGTCCAGAGAGCGGGGTTGATACGCAGTATTTT. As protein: CAWSPESGVDTQYF.

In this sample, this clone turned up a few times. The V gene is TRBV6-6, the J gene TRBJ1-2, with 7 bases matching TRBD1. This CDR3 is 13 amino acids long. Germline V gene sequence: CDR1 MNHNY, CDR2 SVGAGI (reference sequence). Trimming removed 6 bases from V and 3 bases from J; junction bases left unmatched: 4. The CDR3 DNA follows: TGTGCCAGCAGCCGTGGACAGGACTATGGCTACACCTTC. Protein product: CASSRGQDYGYTF.